This T cell receptor (beta chain) was captured in a study of blood T cell repertoires in COVID-19. Repertoires were generated with immunoSEQ multiplex PCR, while TCRdb's copy carries only in-frame clones and drops some. This table has fewer than 350,000 clones, around 84% appearing once. Trimming took off 6 bases at V and 2 bases at J, with 14 bases between the two ends. CDR3 length: 15 residues. Germline CDR1 is KGHSH and CDR2 is LQKENI. This TCR was sampled from a woman in her forties or fifties who had recovered from COVID-19. Material: PBMCs or T cells enriched from blood (not recorded which). V gene TRBV18 combines with J gene TRBJ2-1; the D gene is possibly TRBD2 (5 bases). The CDR3 is CASSLSGNAYNEQFF. CDR3 coding DNA: TGTGCCAGCTCTCTAAGCGGTAACGCCTACAATGAGCAGTTCTTC.